This TCR beta chain was identified during a study of cytomegalovirus exposure and HLA in healthy donors. As regards this clone: What it binds is not known.

The PCR had 60 Vbeta and 13 Jbeta primers. Data came from immunoSEQ multiplex PCR; TCRdb stores just in-frame clones and leaves some out. The specimen's table records 55,000 to 75,000 clones. Healthy bone marrow donors formed the donor group. V dropped 3 bases and J dropped 2 bases, with 10 bases sitting between them. CDR1 KGHSH and CDR2 LQKENI come from the germline V gene. This CDR3 region has 14 residues. Study-level findings and limits: There were a few CMV-associated chains whose specificity for CMV antigens was confirmed in vitro.

The sample consisted of PBMCs. This chain uses TRBV18 with TRBJ1-2; TRBD1 is a possible D gene (6 bases). The origin of this receptor is a male donor in good health and CMV-seronegative. The CDR3: CASSPTQGNYGYTF. The CDR3 bases are TGTGCCAGCTCACCTACACAGGGAAACTATGGCTACACCTTC. Together with reference TRBV18 and TRBJ1-2, the CDR3 gives the full variable domain: NAGVMQNPRHLVRRRGQEARLRCSPMKGHSHVYWYRQLPEEGLKFMVYLQKENIIDESGMPKERFSAEFPKEGPSILRIQQVVRGDSAAYFCASSPTQGNYGYTFGSGTRLTVV.